This record looks at one T cell receptor (beta chain) sequence and its context. What it binds is not known. This CDR3 is 13 amino acids long. Trimming pared 3 bases from V and 10 bases from J, leaving 16 bases between. Looked up from germline, CDR1 is SGHVS and CDR2 is FNYEAQ. The data belong to a study of T cell repertoires in cytomegalovirus infection. Across the study: Indications of both CMV infection and matching HLA type were provided by public TCR beta signatures. Findings and caveats of the study: Frequencies of public TCR beta families were cumulated, and this identified carriers of CMV plus the relevant HLA. Within the response measured ex vivo, HLA-C-restricted CMV-specific TCR beta clonotypes were dominant.

TCRdb itself ran the reads through MiXCR, one entry per CDR3 protein. The sample includes about 740,000 distinct CDR3 sequences, 35% to 45% of them seen just once. What was sequenced was PBMCs. The V gene is TRBV7-6, the J gene TRBJ2-7; D gene uncertain. The TCR comes from a human donor in good health (CMV status not recorded). Some clones in this sample may be carry-over from other donors' samples. The CDR3 DNA is TGTGCCAGCAGCTTCGGAGCTACCTTCGACCAGTACTTC. Amino acids: CASSFGATFDQYF.